This passage covers 14 T cell receptor beta chains from one sample sequenced in a study of T cells in Graves' hyperthyroidism and ophthalmopathy. Amplification of TCR beta CDR3 regions was performed using RNA transcripts as template. The primer set for the first-round RT-PCR of the TCR CDR3 was HTBI. TCRdb used MiXCR to reprocess the multiplex PCR reads, holding one entry per CDR3 protein. The sample records about 700,000 distinct CDR3 sequences, about 14% being singletons. Sequencing used blood. These receptors came from a woman aged 18-29 years with Graves' hyperthyroidism.

The chain carries TRBV9 and TRBJ2-1, with D tentatively TRBD2 (5 bases). Germline lookup yields CDR1 SGDLS and CDR2 YYNGEE. The CDR3 is 15 amino acids. Trimming removed 2 bases from V and 5 bases from J, with 14 bases in between. CDR3 DNA sequence: TGTGCCAGCAGCGTTATGAGGGAGTCTAACAATGAGCAGTTCTTC. Translation: CASSVMRESNNEQFF.

The V gene is TRBV3-1, the J gene TRBJ2-5; the D gene is possibly TRBD2 (6 bases). This CDR3 is 12 amino acids long. The V end lost 2 bases, the J end lost 12 bases, and 13 bases lay between the germline ends. CDR1 is LGHDT and CDR2 is YNNKEL in the germline V gene (reference sequence). CDR3 protein: CASSQLGGTEYF. DNA for the CDR3: TGTGCCAGCAGCCAACTTGGAGGGACGGAGTACTTC.

This clonotype occurred many times. The chain has TRBV14 and TRBJ2-5; 8 positions agree with TRBD1. This CDR3 is built from 17 residues. Trimming removed 1 base from V and 1 base from J; junction bases left unmatched: 8. Per germline, CDR1 SGHDN and CDR2 FVKESK. CDR3 sequence reads: CASSQGGTGRTQETQYF. The CDR3 DNA follows: TGTGCCAGCAGCCAAGGTGGGACAGGTCGCACCCAAGAGACCCAGTACTTC.

The genes are TRBV20-1 and TRBJ2-3; TRBD2 matches 9 bases. The junction had 12 bases not matched to a gene; V was cut back by 3 bases and J by 5 bases. The CDR3 sequence is 16 residues long. Germline CDR1 is DFQATT and CDR2 is SNEGSKA (reference sequence). The CDR3 reads CSASRTASGVGDTQYF. The DNA for the CDR3 is TGCAGTGCTAGCCGGACGGCTAGCGGGGTGGGAGATACGCAGTATTTT.

This clonotype was counted only a few times. V usage is TRBV6-1 and J usage is TRBJ2-3; 11 nucleotides align to TRBD1. Trimming at V came to 6 bases and at J to 12 bases, leaving 14 bases not matched to a gene. The length of the CDR3 is 15 residues. Germline V gives CDR1 MNHNS, CDR2 SASEGT. The CDR3 region has the DNA TGTGCCAGCAGCCTTGGGGGACAGGGGGAATCTGCACAGTATTTT. Amino acids: CASSLGGQGESAQYF.

This clonotype has more than one count but fewer than ten. The rearrangement uses TRBV6-1 and TRBJ1-2; D might be TRBD1 (6 bases). V lost 0 bases and J 7 bases, leaving 9 bases between the germline ends. The CDR3 covers 13 residues. In germline, CDR1 is MNHNS, CDR2 SASEGT. DNA for the CDR3: TGTGCCAGCAGTGAAGCGGGGACAACTGGCTACACCTTC. Its protein is CASSEAGTTGYTF.

This clonotype was observed a few times. V and J are TRBV12-3 or TRBV12-4 and TRBJ2-1, with D possibly TRBD1 on 5 matching bases. The V and J ends lost 6 bases and 7 bases respectively, with 31 bases between them. CDR3 length: 19 amino acids. The CDR3 reads CASSTKVTTVKTMGNEQFF. For the CDR3, the DNA is TGTGCCAGCAGCACAAAAGTTACGACAGTAAAGACCATGGGAAATGAGCAGTTCTTC.

Many counts were recorded for this clonotype. This rearrangement joins TRBV7-9 to TRBJ2-7; D remains ambiguous. V shed 5 bases and J shed 4 bases, with 18 bases lying between them. Germline lookup yields CDR1 SEHNR and CDR2 FQNEAQ (reference sequence). CDR3 length: 15 amino acids. The CDR3 spells CASSPGLSAGYEQYF. The CDR3 DNA reads TGTGCCAGCAGCCCGGGCCTCTCCGCCGGTTACGAGCAGTACTTC.

The table lists this clonotype with a few counts. This rearrangement joins TRBV12-3 or TRBV12-4 to TRBJ1-2, with D maybe TRBD1 (6 bases). V lost 6 bases to trimming and J lost 2 bases, with 10 bases between them. The CDR3 covers 13 residues. Here the CDR3 DNA reads TGTGCCAGCAGGGGGGGCGGAAACTATGGCTACACCTTC. Its protein product is CASRGGGNYGYTF.

This clonotype was detected many times. The CDR3 sequence: CASSPVVPWNTEAFF. The CDR3 DNA reads as TGTGCCAGCAGCCCCGTGGTTCCGTGGAACACTGAAGCTTTCTTT. The chain recombines TRBV28 with TRBJ1-1; no definite D call. Germline V gives CDR1 MDHEN, CDR2 SYDVKM. This CDR3 has 15 amino acids. Trimming removed 6 bases at V and 1 base at J, with 15 bases between.

This clonotype was observed at least ten times. This chain connects TRBV11-3 to TRBJ2-2, with TRBD1 matching 9 bases. The length of the CDR3 is 16 residues. From germline, CDR1 is SGHNT and CDR2 YENEEA. V lost 7 bases, J lost 5 bases, and 11 bases stayed unmatched. CDR3 region: CASILLTGGVTGELFF. The CDR3 nucleotides read TGTGCCAGCATCCTGCTGACAGGGGGTGTAACCGGGGAGCTGTTTTTT.

Ten or more counts support this clonotype. CDR3 amino acids: CSAGASDQETQYF. The CDR3 DNA reads as TGCAGTGCCGGGGCTAGCGATCAAGAGACCCAGTACTTC. The V and J genes are TRBV20-1 and TRBJ2-5, with D possibly matching TRBD2 (6 bases). V was shortened by 6 bases and J by 2 bases, with 13 bases between the two germline ends. CDR1 and CDR2 from the germline V gene are DFQATT and SNEGSKA (reference sequence). The CDR3 sequence is 13 residues long.

Many counts were recorded for this clonotype. The CDR3 is CAWSVLRGTDTQYF. The CDR3 coding sequence is TGTGCCTGGAGTGTTCTGCGCGGGACCGATACGCAGTATTTT. This sequence joins TRBV30 and TRBJ2-3; a possible D gene is TRBD2 (6 bases). Trimming shortened V by 0 bases and J by 6 bases, and 13 bases separated the two germline ends. Germline V lookup: CDR1 GTSNPN, CDR2 SVGIG (reference sequence). This CDR3 has 14 amino acids. Supplemented by reference TRBV30 and TRBJ2-3, the full variable domain reads SQTIHQWPATLVQPVGSPLSLECTVEGTSNPNLYWYRQAAGRGLQLLFYSVGIGQISSEVPQNLSASRPQDRQFILSSKKLLLSDSGFYLCAWSVLRGTDTQYFGPGTRLTVL.

In its sample, this clonotype was seen many times. This sequence joins TRBV5-1 and TRBJ2-1, with no clear D. CDR1 SGHRS and CDR2 YFSETQ come from the germline V gene. V was clipped by 2 bases and J by 3 bases, with 24 bases between them. The CDR3 totals 19 residues. In DNA form, the CDR3 reads TGCGCCAGCAGCTTCCCTACTATTACGAGGAGCGCCTTCTACAATGAGCAGTTCTTC. Amino acids: CASSFPTITRSAFYNEQFF.